These T cell receptor beta chains were read from a single sample in a study of STAT3 mutations in large granular lymphocyte leukemia. The repertoire was sequenced with immunoSEQ multiplex PCR; TCRdb's copy has only in-frame clones and lacks some. The data show over 8,000 clones, around nine tenths seen once. Material for sequencing was peripheral blood mononuclear cells. These receptors all stem from a man between 60 and 75 years old with T-cell large granular lymphocyte leukemia. Some clones in this sample may be carry-over from other donors' samples. CDR3s include the opening cysteine and the closing phenylalanine or tryptophan. A D gene is named only where the DNA matches it firmly. Expanded clones get a size class; other rows say once, few or many, or leave the size out.

clone size	D gene	V gene	J gene	CDR3 protein	CDR3 DNA
NA	NA	TRBV4-3	TRBJ2-3	CASSQDILSVTQYF	TGCGCCAGCAGCCAAGATATTCTGTCCGTTACGCAGTATTTT
few	NA	TRBV18	TRBJ1-2	CASSPRGSWGASYGYTF	TGTGCCAGCTCACCAAGGGGGTCTTGGGGGGCCAGCTATGGCTACACCTTC
NA	TRBD2	TRBV7-9	TRBJ2-3	CASSFGGLAGTDTQYF	TGTGCCAGCAGCTTTGGTGGACTAGCTGGCACAGATACGCAGTATTTT
NA	NA	TRBV29-1	TRBJ2-7	CSVDSGRYEQYF	TGCAGCGTTGATTCAGGACGATACGAGCAGTACTTC
NA	TRBD2	TRBV9	TRBJ2-7	CASSGPLAGVHEQYF	TGTGCCAGCAGCGGACCCTTAGCGGGAGTTCATGAGCAGTACTTC
NA	NA	TRBV7-3	TRBJ1-1	CASSRDTFEAFF	TGTGCCAGCAGTAGGGACACCTTTGAAGCTTTCTTT
NA	TRBD2	TRBV30	TRBJ2-5	CAYSGTSGQETQYF	TGTGCCTATTCCGGGACTAGCGGACAAGAGACCCAGTACTTC
NA	NA	TRBV5-4	TRBJ2-1	CASSLALPGRDNEQFF	TGTGCCAGCAGCTTGGCCTTGCCAGGGCGTGACAATGAGCAGTTCTTC
NA	TRBD1	TRBV11-2	TRBJ1-2	CASSSGQAHYGYTF	TGTGCCAGCAGCTCGGGACAGGCCCACTATGGCTACACCTTC
NA	NA	TRBV4-1	TRBJ2-3	CASSQESGPLRQYF	TGCGCCAGCAGCCAAGAGTCGGGCCCTCTCCGTCAGTATTTT
NA	NA	TRBV28	TRBJ1-2	CASSSLGDYGYTF	TGTGCCAGCAGTTCCCTTGGAGACTATGGCTACACCTTC
NA	NA	TRBV28	TRBJ1-4	CASSATGTTNEKLFF	TGTGCCAGCAGTGCAACAGGAACAACTAATGAAAAACTGTTTTTT
NA	NA	TRBV2	TRBJ2-2	CASSELAGLSGELFF	TGTGCCAGCAGTGAATTGGCAGGATTATCCGGGGAGCTGTTTTTT
NA	TRBD1	TRBV5-4	TRBJ2-7	CASSLSGQAYEQYF	TGTGCCAGCAGCTTGTCAGGACAGGCCTACGAGCAGTACTTC
NA	NA	TRBV18	TRBJ2-7	CASSPSGDEQYF	TGTGCCAGCTCACCATCAGGGGACGAGCAGTACTTC
few	NA	TRBV19	TRBJ2-3	CASSGGSSPTDTQYF	TGTGCCAGTAGCGGGGGCAGCTCACCCACAGATACGCAGTATTTT
NA	TRBD1	TRBV5-1	TRBJ2-7	CASAGTGGSEQYF	TGCGCCAGCGCCGGGACAGGGGGCTCCGAGCAGTACTTC
once	NA	TRBV29-1	TRBJ2-1	CSVLTVGEQFF	TGCAGCGTCCTAACAGTTGGTGAGCAGTTCTTC
NA	NA	TRBV7-9	TRBJ2-1	CASNPGRGRRNEQFF	TGTGCCAGCAACCCCGGTAGGGGGAGGCGGAATGAGCAGTTCTTC
NA	TRBD1	TRBV29-1	TRBJ2-1	CSSRGQVGVEQFF	TGCAGCTCCCGTGGACAGGTTGGGGTTGAGCAGTTCTTC
NA	NA	TRBV6-5	TRBJ2-5	CASSGWEETQYF	TGTGCCAGTTCAGGGTGGGAAGAGACCCAGTACTTC
NA	NA	TRBV18	TRBJ2-3	CASSRNEGDTQYF	TGTGCCAGCTCACGGAACGAGGGGGATACGCAGTATTTT
NA	TRBD2	TRBV28	TRBJ2-7	CASSFRLAGAVEQYF	TGTGCCAGCAGTTTTCGACTAGCGGGAGCGGTGGAGCAGTACTTC
NA	NA	TRBV10-3	TRBJ2-7	CAISDKGDEQYF	TGTGCCATCAGTGATAAGGGGGACGAGCAGTACTTC
NA	TRBD1	TRBV4-3	TRBJ2-7	CASSQEWDRSYEQYF	TGCGCCAGCAGCCAAGAATGGGACAGATCCTACGAGCAGTACTTC
NA	NA	TRBV18	TRBJ2-7	CASSMPGAASYEQYF	TGTGCCAGCTCAATGCCGGGTGCAGCGTCCTACGAGCAGTACTTC
NA	TRBD2	TRBV6-4	TRBJ2-3	CASSEGASGLDTQYF	TGTGCCAGCAGTGAAGGGGCTAGCGGATTGGATACGCAGTATTTT
NA	NA	TRBV6-5	TRBJ1-3	CASSLPGGSGNTIYF	TGTGCCAGCAGTTTACCCGGAGGCTCTGGAAACACCATATATTTT
NA	NA	TRBV23-1	TRBJ2-2	CASSQSPGSRASRGTGELFF	TGCGCCAGCAGTCAATCCCCGGGATCCCGGGCTAGCAGGGGCACCGGGGAGCTGTTTTTT
once	NA	TRBV15	TRBJ2-7	CATSRDSSYEQYF	TGTGCCACCAGCAGAGACAGTTCCTACGAGCAGTACTTC
NA	TRBD1	TRBV9	TRBJ2-7	CASSDGTAKPGEQYF	TGTGCCAGCAGCGACGGGACAGCCAAACCTGGCGAGCAGTACTTC
NA	TRBD1	TRBV7-9	TRBJ2-5	CASSRRTGKEETQYF	TGTGCCAGCAGCAGAAGGACAGGGAAGGAAGAGACCCAGTACTTC
once	NA	TRBV21-1	TRBJ1-2	CASSLPDRVGGYTF	TGTGCCAGCAGCCTCCCCGACAGGGTTGGTGGCTACACCTTC
NA	NA	TRBV11-2	TRBJ2-5	CASSLGGPRETQYF	TGTGCCAGCAGCTTAGGTGGGCCCCGAGAGACCCAGTACTTC
NA	TRBD2	TRBV5-1	TRBJ2-3	CASSSGLDTDTQYF	TGCGCCAGCAGCTCGGGACTAGACACAGATACGCAGTATTTT
few	NA	TRBV7-2	TRBJ2-2	CASSLVRPTGELFF	TGTGCCAGCAGCTTAGTTAGGCCCACCGGGGAGCTGTTTTTT
NA	NA	TRBV28	TRBJ2-7	CASSTPWGMHEQYF	TGTGCCAGCAGTACCCCCTGGGGTATGCACGAGCAGTACTTC
NA	NA	TRBV7-3	TRBJ1-1	CASSSSDTRSTEAFF	TGTGCCAGCAGCTCATCAGACACAAGGAGCACTGAAGCTTTCTTT
NA	NA	TRBV21-1	TRBJ1-2	CASSDRNVGTNYGYTF	TGTGCCAGCAGCGACCGGAACGTAGGGACTAACTATGGCTACACCTTC
once	NA	TRBV14	TRBJ2-1	CASSLNEWIYNEQFF	TGTGCCAGCAGCCTCAATGAGTGGATCTACAATGAGCAGTTCTTC
few	NA	TRBV5-1	TRBJ1-2	CASSPPSVYGYTF	TGCGCCAGCAGCCCCCCATCGGTCTATGGCTACACCTTC
NA	TRBD1	TRBV6-5	TRBJ2-7	CASRGQGAGSYEQYF	TGTGCCAGCAGAGGACAGGGGGCCGGGTCCTACGAGCAGTACTTC
NA	TRBD1	TRBV16	TRBJ1-1	CASTSSPGTGGWGTEAFF	TGTGCCAGCACCTCATCCCCGGGAACAGGGGGCTGGGGCACTGAAGCTTTCTTT
NA	NA	TRBV18	TRBJ2-4	CASSLLTGSGDIQYF	TGTGCCAGCTCACTTTTGACAGGGAGCGGGGACATTCAGTACTTC
NA	NA	TRBV14	TRBJ1-6	CASRLREGGNSPLHF	TGTGCCAGCAGACTAAGAGAGGGAGGGAATTCACCCCTCCACTTT
few	TRBD2	TRBV7-9	TRBJ2-1	CASSAIRLAVNNEQFF	TGTGCCAGCAGCGCCATACGACTAGCGGTCAACAATGAGCAGTTCTTC
few	NA	TRBV29-1	TRBJ1-2	CSATAGDRGYTF	TGCAGCGCCACGGCAGGGGATAGGGGCTACACCTTC
NA	TRBD1	TRBV5-1	TRBJ2-5	CASSLAGQGARGQETQYF	TGCGCCAGCAGCTTGGCAGGGCAGGGGGCGAGAGGCCAAGAGACCCAGTACTTC